The 2 T cell receptor beta chains below all came from one sample that was sequenced in a study of cytomegalovirus exposure and HLA in healthy donors. Clones were read by immunoSEQ multiplex PCR, and TCRdb kept only the in-frame ones, dropping some. The table has 100,000 or so clones, approximately 90% seen once. Sequenced sample: PBMCs. The source is a young woman in good health and CMV-seropositive.

This chain uses TRBV4-2 with TRBJ2-1, with 12 bases aligning to TRBD2. Trimming at V came to 3 bases and at J to 4 bases, leaving 4 bases not matched to a gene. This CDR3 is 16 amino acids long. Germline V lookup: CDR1 LGHNA, CDR2 YNFKEQ. This chain's CDR3 is CASSQDTSGGYNEQFF. The CDR3 DNA sequence: TGTGCCAGCAGCCAGGACACTAGCGGGGGGTACAATGAGCAGTTCTTC.

V and J are TRBV10-3 and TRBJ2-7; no firm D call. CDR3 length equals 13 residues. Trimming took off 4 bases at V and 0 bases at J, with 7 bases between the two ends. Germline-derived CDR1 and CDR2 are ENHRY and SYGVKD. The CDR3 bases are TGTGCCATCAGTGGTGTCGGCTCCTACGAGCAGTACTTC. The encoded protein is CAISGVGSYEQYF.